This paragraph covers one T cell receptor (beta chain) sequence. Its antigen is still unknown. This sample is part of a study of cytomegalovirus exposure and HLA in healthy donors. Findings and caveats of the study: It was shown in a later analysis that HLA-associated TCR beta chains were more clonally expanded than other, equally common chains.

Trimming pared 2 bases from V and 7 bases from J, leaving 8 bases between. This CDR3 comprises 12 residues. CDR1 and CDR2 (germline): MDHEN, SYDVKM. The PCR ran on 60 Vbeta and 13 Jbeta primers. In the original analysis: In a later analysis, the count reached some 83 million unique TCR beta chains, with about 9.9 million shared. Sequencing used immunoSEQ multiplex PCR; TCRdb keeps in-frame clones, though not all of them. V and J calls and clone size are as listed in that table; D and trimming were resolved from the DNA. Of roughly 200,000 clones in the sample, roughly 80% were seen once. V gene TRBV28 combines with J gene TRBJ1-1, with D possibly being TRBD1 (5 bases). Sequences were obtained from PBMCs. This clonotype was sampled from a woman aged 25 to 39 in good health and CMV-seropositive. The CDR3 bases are TGTGCCAGCAGTTTAAGACAGAGTGAAGCTTTCTTT. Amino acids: CASSLRQSEAFF.